This TCR beta chain was found in a study of cytomegalovirus exposure and HLA in healthy donors. This CDR3 is built from 13 residues. With 6 bases removed from V and 9 bases from J, the gap between germline ends came to 15 bases. CDR1 MDHEN and CDR2 SYDVKM come from the germline V gene. PCR used 60 Vbeta primers and 13 Jbeta primers. This table comes from immunoSEQ multiplex PCR, and its TCRdb copy is limited to in-frame clones, with some not included. This sample's table reports over 75,000 clones. The TCR originated in a man over 45 in good health and CMV-seronegative. Sequenced sample: PBMCs. The chain uses TRBV28 and TRBJ2-1; tentatively, D is TRBD2 (6 bases). The CDR3 sequence is CASREGLIGEQFF. CDR3 bases: TGTGCCAGCAGGGAAGGACTAATCGGTGAGCAGTTCTTC.